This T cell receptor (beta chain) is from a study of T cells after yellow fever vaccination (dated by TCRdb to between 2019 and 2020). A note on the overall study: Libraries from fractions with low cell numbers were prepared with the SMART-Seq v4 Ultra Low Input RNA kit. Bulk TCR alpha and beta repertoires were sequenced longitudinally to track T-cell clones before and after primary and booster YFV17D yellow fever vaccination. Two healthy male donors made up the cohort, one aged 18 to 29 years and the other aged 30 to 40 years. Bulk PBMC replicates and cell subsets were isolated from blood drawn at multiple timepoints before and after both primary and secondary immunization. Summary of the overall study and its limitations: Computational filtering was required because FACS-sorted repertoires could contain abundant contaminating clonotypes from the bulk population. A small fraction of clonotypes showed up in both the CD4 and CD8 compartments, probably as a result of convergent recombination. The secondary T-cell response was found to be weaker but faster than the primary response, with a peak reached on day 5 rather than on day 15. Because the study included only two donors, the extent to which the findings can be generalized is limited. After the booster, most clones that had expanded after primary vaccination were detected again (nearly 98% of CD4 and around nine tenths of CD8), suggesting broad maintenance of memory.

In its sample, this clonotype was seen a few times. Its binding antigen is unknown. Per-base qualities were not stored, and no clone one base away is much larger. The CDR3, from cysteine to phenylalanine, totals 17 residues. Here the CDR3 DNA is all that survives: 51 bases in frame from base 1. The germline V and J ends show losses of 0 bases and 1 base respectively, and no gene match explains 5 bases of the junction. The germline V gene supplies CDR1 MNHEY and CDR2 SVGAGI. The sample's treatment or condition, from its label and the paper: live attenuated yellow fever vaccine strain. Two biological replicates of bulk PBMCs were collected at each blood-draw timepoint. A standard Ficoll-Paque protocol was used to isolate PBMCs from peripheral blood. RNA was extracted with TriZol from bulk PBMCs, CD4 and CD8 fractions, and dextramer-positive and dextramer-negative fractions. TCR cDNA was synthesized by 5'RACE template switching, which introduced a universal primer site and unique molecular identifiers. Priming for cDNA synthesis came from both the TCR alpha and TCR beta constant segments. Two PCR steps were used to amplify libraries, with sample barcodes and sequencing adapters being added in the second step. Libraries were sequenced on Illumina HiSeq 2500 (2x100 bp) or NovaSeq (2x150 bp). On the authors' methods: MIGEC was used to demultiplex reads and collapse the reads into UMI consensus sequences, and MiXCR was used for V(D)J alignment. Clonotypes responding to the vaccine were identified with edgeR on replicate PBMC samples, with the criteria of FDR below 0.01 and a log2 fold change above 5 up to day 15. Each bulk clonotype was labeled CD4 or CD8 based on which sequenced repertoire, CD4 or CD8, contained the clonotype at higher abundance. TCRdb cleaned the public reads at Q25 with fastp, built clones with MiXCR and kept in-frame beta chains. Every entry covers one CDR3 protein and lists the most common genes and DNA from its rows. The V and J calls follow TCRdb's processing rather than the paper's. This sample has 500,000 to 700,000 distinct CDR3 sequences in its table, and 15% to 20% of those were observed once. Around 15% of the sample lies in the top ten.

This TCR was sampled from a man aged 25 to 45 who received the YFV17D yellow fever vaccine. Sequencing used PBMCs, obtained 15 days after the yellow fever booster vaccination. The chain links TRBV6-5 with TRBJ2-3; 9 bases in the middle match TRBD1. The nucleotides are TGTGCCAGCAGTTACTCCCACAGGGGGCGCGGCACAGATACGCAGTATTTT. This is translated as CASSYSHRGRGTDTQYF.